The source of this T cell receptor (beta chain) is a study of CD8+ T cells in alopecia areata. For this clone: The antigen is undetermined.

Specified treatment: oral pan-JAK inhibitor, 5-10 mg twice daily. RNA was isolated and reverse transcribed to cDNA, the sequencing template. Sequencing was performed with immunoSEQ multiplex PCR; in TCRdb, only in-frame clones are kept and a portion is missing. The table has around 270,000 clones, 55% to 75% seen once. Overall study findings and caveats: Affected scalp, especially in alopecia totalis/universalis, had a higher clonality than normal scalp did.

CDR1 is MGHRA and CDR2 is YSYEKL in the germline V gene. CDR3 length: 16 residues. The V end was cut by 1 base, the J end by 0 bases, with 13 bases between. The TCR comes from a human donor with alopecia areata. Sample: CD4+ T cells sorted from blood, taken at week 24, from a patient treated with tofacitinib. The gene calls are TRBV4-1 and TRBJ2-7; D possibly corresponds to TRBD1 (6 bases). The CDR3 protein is CASSQVLSGDSYEQYF. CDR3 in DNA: TGCGCCAGCAGCCAAGTCCTCTCAGGGGACTCCTACGAGCAGTACTTC.